Presented here are 14 T cell receptor beta chains from one specimen sequenced in a study of T cell responses to AZD1222 COVID-19 vaccine. The repertoire was sequenced with immunoSEQ multiplex PCR; TCRdb's copy has only in-frame clones and lacks some. The table records more than 150,000 clones, less than 95% of them present only once. The source material was peripheral blood, sampled on day 0 of AZD1222 vaccination. The receptors originated from an adult in good health.

The rearrangement joins TRBV28 to TRBJ2-5, with a possible D match to TRBD2 (6 bases). Germline V lookup: CDR1 MDHEN, CDR2 SYDVKM. This CDR3 comprises 13 residues. The V end lost 6 bases, the J end lost 6 bases, and 14 bases lay between the germline ends. The CDR3 DNA is TGTGCCAGCAGGGCCCGGGAGAGTAAGACCCAGTACTTC. Amino acids: CASRARESKTQYF. Full variable domain (rest looked up from reference TRBV28 and TRBJ2-5): DVKVTQSSRYLVKRTGEKVFLECVQDMDHENMFWYRQDPGLGLRLIYFSYDVKMKEKGDIPEGYSVSREKKERFSLILESASTNQTSMYLCASRARESKTQYFGPGTRLLVL.

J is TRBJ1-1 and V is TRBV19; no clear D. The length of the CDR3 is 13 residues. Germline values: CDR1 LNHDA, CDR2 SQIVND (reference sequence). The V end lost 3 bases, the J end lost 1 base, and 6 bases lay between the germline ends. The CDR3 DNA reads as TGTGCCAGTAGTATCTCAGCGAACACTGAAGCTTTCTTT. As protein: CASSISANTEAFF.

The chain combines TRBV5-5 with TRBJ2-3, with 14 bases matching TRBD2. Germline CDR1 SGHKS, CDR2 YYEKEE (reference sequence). The CDR3 covers 15 residues. The V segment lost 4 bases and the J segment 7 bases; nucleotides outside the gene matches: 5. CDR3 sequence reads: CASSHGTSGSYTQYF. CDR3 in DNA: TGTGCCAGCAGCCATGGGACTAGCGGGAGTTATACGCAGTATTTT. The full variable domain, with the rest looked up from reference TRBV5-5 and TRBJ2-3, is DAGVTQSPTHLIKTRGQQVTLRCSPISGHKSVSWYQQVLGQGPQFIFQYYEKEERGRGNFPDRFSARQFPNYSSELNVNALLLGDSALYLCASSHGTSGSYTQYFGPGTRLTVL.

The chain links TRBV4-3 to TRBJ2-3; 7 positions agree with TRBD2. The CDR3 runs 16 residues. Germline CDR1 and CDR2: LGHNA and YSLEER. Unmatched junction bases numbered 8, after V lost 1 base and J lost 4 bases. The DNA of the CDR3 is TGCGCCAGCAGCCAAGGAGGCGGGAGAGGTCCAGATACGCAGTATTTT. Translating it yields CASSQGGGRGPDTQYF.

The J gene is TRBJ2-4, the V gene TRBV4-1; TRBD1 might be the D (6 bases). The germline V and J ends were trimmed by 0 bases and 1 base, with 13 bases remaining between them. The CDR3 consists of 17 residues. Germline lookup yields CDR1 MGHRA and CDR2 YSYEKL. In DNA, the CDR3 is TGCGCCAGCAGCCAAGAGGGGGCCATGTCGGCCAAAAACATTCAGTACTTC. Protein: CASSQEGAMSAKNIQYF.

This clone was seen a few times. The chain links TRBV2 to TRBJ1-3; maybe TRBD1 (6 bases). The CDR3 loop spans 14 amino acids. From germline, CDR1 is SNHLY and CDR2 FYNNEI. V lost 5 bases, J lost 0 bases, and 8 bases lay in between. CDR3 in DNA: TGTGCCAGCAGTCAGGGGTTCTCTGGAAACACCATATATTTT. Protein: CASSQGFSGNTIYF.

The rearrangement joins TRBV7-2 to TRBJ1-2, with D perhaps TRBD1 (5 bases). This CDR3 contains 15 residues. Germline CDR1 is SGHTA and CDR2 is FQGNSA. Trimming removed 5 bases from V and 0 bases from J, with 13 bases in between. This CDR3 is CASSPRDGTNYGYTF. Written as DNA, the CDR3 is TGTGCCAGCAGCCCGCGGGACGGAACTAACTATGGCTACACCTTC.

The chain links TRBV27 to TRBJ1-1, with TRBD1 identical over 8 bases. This CDR3 is built from 15 residues. The V gene end was trimmed by 6 bases and the J gene end by 2 bases; junction bases not matched to a gene: 8. Germline-derived CDR1 and CDR2 are MNHEY and SMNVEV (reference sequence). The CDR3 spells CASREAGGANTEAFF. In DNA, the CDR3 is TGTGCCAGCAGGGAAGCAGGGGGCGCAAACACTGAAGCTTTCTTT.

V is TRBV10-3 and J is TRBJ2-1; 7 bases agree with TRBD2. CDR3 size: 15 residues. Trimming removed 3 bases from V and 1 base from J; junction bases left unmatched: 3. Germline-derived CDR1 and CDR2 are ENHRY and SYGVKD. Here the CDR3 reads CAISESSGSYNEQFF. The CDR3 nucleotides are TGTGCCATCAGTGAATCTAGCGGTTCCTACAATGAGCAGTTCTTC.

The count of this clone is one. This chain uses TRBV4-3 with TRBJ2-7; the match to TRBD1 covers 9 bases. V was pared by 0 bases and J by 4 bases, with 4 bases of the junction left unmatched. The CDR3 covers 15 residues. CDR1 is LGHNA and CDR2 is YSLEER in the germline V gene. CDR3 region: CASSQEGGQGYEQYF. The DNA of the CDR3 is TGCGCCAGCAGCCAAGAAGGGGGACAGGGATACGAGCAGTACTTC.

The rearrangement links TRBV7-2 to TRBJ1-2; 9 bases line up with TRBD1. CDR1 and CDR2 (germline): SGHTA, FQGNSA. The CDR3 spans 16 residues. The V and J ends lost 1 base and 2 bases, in that order; junction bases with no gene match: 5. CDR3 DNA sequence: TGTGCCAGCAGCTTAGTAGAGGGACAGGGAAACTATGGCTACACCTTC. Translated, it gives CASSLVEGQGNYGYTF.

This clone was seen once. The chain links TRBV21-1 to TRBJ1-2; the table's D gene call, TRBD1, was not cross checked with the DNA. TRBV21-1 corresponds to a pseudogene. This CDR3 is 11 amino acids long. CDR3 region: CASSTGGGYTF. In nucleotides, the CDR3 is TGTGCCAGCAGCACAGGGGGTGGCTACACCTTC.

The chain is built from TRBV28 and TRBJ2-7; a possible D gene is TRBD1 (6 bases). The CDR3 spans 18 residues. The germline gives CDR1 MDHEN, CDR2 SYDVKM. V lost 6 bases, J lost 3 bases, and 27 bases lay in between. CDR3 loop: CASSSPLTGQSVIYEQYF. As DNA, the CDR3 is TGTGCCAGCAGCTCCCCCCTGACAGGCCAATCTGTAATCTACGAGCAGTACTTC.

The chain is built from TRBV11-3 and TRBJ1-6; the D gene is possibly TRBD1 (5 bases). Germline values: CDR1 SGHNT, CDR2 YENEEA. The CDR3 is made up of 15 amino acids. Trimming removed 7 bases from V and 2 bases from J, with 12 bases in between. The DNA for the CDR3 is TGTGCCAGCACTCATGCGGGGCCCTATAATTCACCCCTCCACTTT. Translated, it gives CASTHAGPYNSPLHF.